The 14 T cell receptor beta chains given below trace back to one sample, sequenced in a study of type 1 regulatory T cells. These receptors' targets are unknown. TCRdb fed the reads into MiXCR, producing one record per CDR3 protein. This sample has fewer than 70,000 distinct CDR3 sequences; 50% to 70% occur once, and the top ten carry 7.6%. What was sequenced was cultured T cells, either the whole culture or a sorted T cell fraction (not recorded which). Subset described: Tr1-enriched cell product generated in vitro against host alloantigens. Receptors originate from a human donor in good health.

This chain joins TRBV6-1 and TRBJ1-3; unclear D gene. CDR3 size: 13 residues. Germline CDR1 and CDR2: MNHNS and SASEGT. Trimming pared 4 bases from V and 5 bases from J, leaving 9 bases between. The chain's CDR3 is CASSVQDRNTIYF. In DNA form, the CDR3 reads TGTGCCAGCAGTGTTCAGGACCGAAACACCATATATTTT.

This chain joins TRBV20-1 and TRBJ2-3; D is ambiguous. Between the trimmed V and J ends, which lost 3 bases and 0 bases, there was a span of 7 bases. The CDR3 extends over 13 amino acids. CDR1 and CDR2 from the germline V gene are DFQATT and SNEGSKA (reference sequence). Here the CDR3 reads CSARVRSTDTQYF. The CDR3 DNA reads as TGCAGTGCTAGGGTCCGGAGCACAGATACGCAGTATTTT.

The J gene is TRBJ2-1, the V gene TRBV12-5, with 9 bases identical to TRBD1. Germline V gene sequence: CDR1 LGHNT, CDR2 FRNRAP. The CDR3 spans 13 residues. V lost 5 bases to trimming and J lost 7 bases; unmatched junction nucleotides: 3. Here the CDR3 reads CASGRGTGNEQFF. In DNA, the CDR3 is TGTGCTAGTGGTAGAGGGACAGGGAATGAGCAGTTCTTC.

The chain combines TRBV3-1 with TRBJ1-1; D ambiguous. The germline gives CDR1 LGHDT, CDR2 YNNKEL (reference sequence). Trimming removed 1 base at V and 1 base at J, with 13 bases between. CDR3 length: 16 amino acids. The CDR3 sequence is CASSQVLGQGNTEAFF. Here the CDR3 DNA reads TGTGCCAGCAGCCAAGTTCTGGGTCAAGGGAACACTGAAGCTTTCTTT.

The DNA for the CDR3 is TGCGCCAGCAGGTGGGGGGGGCGGGAGACCCAGTACTTC. Its translation is CASRWGGRETQYF. The V and J genes are TRBV10-2 and TRBJ2-5, with D possibly matching TRBD2 (7 bases). The CDR3 length is 13 residues. The germline V gene has CDR1 WSHSY and CDR2 SAAADI. Deletions cut 6 bases from V and 5 bases from J, with 13 bases between.

The chain uses TRBV30 and TRBJ1-3, with D perhaps TRBD1 (6 bases). Germline assignment: CDR1 GTSNPN and CDR2 SVGIG (reference sequence). CDR3 size: 14 residues. Trimming pared 0 bases from V and 2 bases from J, leaving 8 bases between. CDR3 coding DNA: TGTGCCTGGAGTGTGGGGGCCACTGGAAACACCATATATTTT. Amino acids: CAWSVGATGNTIYF.

The V and J genes are TRBV12-3 or TRBV12-4 and TRBJ2-2, with D possibly matching TRBD1 (5 bases). CDR3 length: 14 residues. Between the trimmed V and J ends, which lost 5 bases and 3 bases, there was a span of 10 bases. The CDR3 region is CASSNGRDTGELFF. The DNA for the CDR3 is TGTGCCAGCAGTAATGGCAGGGACACCGGGGAGCTGTTTTTT.

About this clonotype: Mismatch with germline at one junction end may stem from a read error. This rearrangement joins TRBV20-1 to TRBJ2-2; TRBD1 aligns across 9 bases. Germline values: CDR1 DFQATT, CDR2 SNEGSKA (reference sequence). CDR3 length: 14 amino acids. The CDR3 reads CSVRVQGATGELFF. In DNA form, the CDR3 reads TGCAGTGTTAGAGTACAGGGGGCTACCGGGGAGCTGTTTTTT.

Only a few counts were recorded for this clonotype. V gene TRBV27 combines with J gene TRBJ1-2; 11 bases are shared with TRBD1. The CDR3 covers 16 residues. Trimming at V came to 8 bases and at J to 4 bases, leaving 12 bases not matched to a gene. Germline lookup yields CDR1 MNHEY and CDR2 SMNVEV (reference sequence). As DNA, the CDR3 is TGTGCCAGCGGGGGGGACAGGGGGAACGAGGGCTATGGCTACACCTTC. This codes for CASGGDRGNEGYGYTF.

The rearrangement links TRBV7-2 to TRBJ2-1; D tentatively reads TRBD1 or TRBD2 (5 bases each). The CDR3 spans 14 residues. The V end lost 5 bases, the J end lost 6 bases, and 14 bases lay between the germline ends. CDR1 and CDR2 from the germline V gene are SGHTA and FQGNSA. The CDR3 bases are TGTGCCAGCAGCGCAACCGGGACGATCAATGAGCAGTTCTTC. Protein sequence: CASSATGTINEQFF.

With regard to this clonotype: One junction end does not reproduce the germline sequence, and a read error may be involved. The gene calls are TRBV2 and TRBJ2-7, with 8 nucleotides matching TRBD2. The CDR3 runs to 15 residues. Germline loops: CDR1 SNHLY, CDR2 FYNNEI. CDR3 loop: CASSKAGVVRYEQYF. In DNA, the CDR3 is TGTGCCAGCAGTAAAGCGGGAGTTGTTCGGTACGAGCAGTACTTC.

The chain joins TRBV5-1 to TRBJ1-4; 7 nucleotides agree with TRBD1. This CDR3 has 14 amino acids. CDR1 SGHRS and CDR2 YFSETQ come from the germline V gene. After removal of 4 bases from V and 7 bases from J, the junction contained 7 bases not matched to a gene. CDR3 protein: CASSPTGVGEKLFF. CDR3 DNA sequence: TGCGCCAGCAGCCCCACAGGGGTTGGTGAAAAACTGTTTTTT.

The chain combines TRBV2 with TRBJ2-5; D unclear. The CDR3 length is 15 residues. Trimming shortened V by 1 base and J by 9 bases, and 18 bases separated the two germline ends. Germline values: CDR1 SNHLY, CDR2 FYNNEI. For the CDR3, the DNA is TGTGCCAGCAGTGAAGGAAGTGGCCCCCCGACGGCCCAGTACTTC. Translating it yields CASSEGSGPPTAQYF.

As DNA, the CDR3 is TGTGCCAGCAGTTACAGGGATCCCTCCTACGAGCAGTACTTC. Translated, it gives CASSYRDPSYEQYF. This chain connects TRBV27 to TRBJ2-7; possibly TRBD1 for D (6 bases). The CDR3 sequence is 14 residues long. Trimming removed 4 bases from V and 0 bases from J, with 10 bases in between. Germline CDR1 and CDR2: MNHEY and SMNVEV (reference sequence).